This entry features one T cell receptor (beta chain) sequence. Its cognate antigen is unknown. Germline-derived CDR1 and CDR2 are SGHRS and YFSETQ. V was pared by 5 bases and J by 6 bases, with 14 bases between. The CDR3 covers 14 residues. Use of 60 Vbeta and 13 Jbeta primers characterized the PCR. Some clones are missing from TCRdb's copy, which holds only in-frame ones; the method was immunoSEQ multiplex PCR. The sample shows 90,000 to 120,000 clones, approximately 79% of them seen only once. This entry belongs to a study of cytomegalovirus exposure and HLA in healthy donors. Background on the study: A previous analysis identified around 120 million unique TCR beta sequences derived from around 200 million T cells.

Whole-study results and caveats: Investigators reported fewer than 200 TCR beta chains as tied to cytomegalovirus. In a later analysis, V- and J-gene trimming of beta chains associated with a DCLRE1C missense variant, replicated independently. According to a later analysis, donors in an Asian-associated ancestry cluster reportedly had fewer N-insertions than the approximately 620-donor mean.

This clonotype was obtained from a woman aged 40 to 50 in good health and CMV-seropositive. The sequenced material came from PBMCs. The chain links TRBV5-1 to TRBJ1-4; D gene ambiguous. CDR3 coding DNA: TGCGCCAGCAGACGACTGGGAGGTGATGAAAAACTGTTTTTT. Protein product: CASRRLGGDEKLFF.